A single sample is the source of the 4 T cell receptor beta chains below, sequenced in a study of T cell repertoires in cytomegalovirus infection. Each CDR3 protein gets one entry after TCRdb re-called the reads with MiXCR. The sample lists approximately 630,000 distinct CDR3 sequences; approximately 24% were seen once. The material sequenced was CD8+ T cells from PBMCs. The receptors shown here come from a human donor in good health (CMV status not recorded). Some clones in this sample may be carry-over from other donors' samples.

V is TRBV28 and J is TRBJ2-1; 10 positions agree with TRBD1. Trimming cost V 6 bases and J 9 bases; bases outside gene matches: 11. Germline assignment: CDR1 MDHEN and CDR2 SYDVKM. This CDR3 has 15 residues. The CDR3 bases are TGTGCCAGCAGGCCTCGACAGGGGGCCTTGCTTGAGCAGTTCTTC. Amino acid sequence: CASRPRQGALLEQFF.

This clonotype was detected only a few times. The chain recombines TRBV6-2 or TRBV6-3 with TRBJ2-2; D unresolved. CDR3 length: 13 amino acids. Trimming removed 7 bases from V and 6 bases from J, with 12 bases in between. The germline V gene encodes CDR1 MNHEY and CDR2 SVGEGT. Here the CDR3 DNA reads TGTGCCAGCACCGAGTTTGCGGCCGGGGAGCTGTTTTTT. It translates to CASTEFAAGELFF.

CDR3 nucleotide sequence: TGTGCCAGCAGCTCCTTGACAGTTGATCTGGGGGCCAACGTCCTGACTTTC. Its protein product is CASSSLTVDLGANVLTF. J is TRBJ2-6 and V is TRBV5-5; maybe TRBD1 (5 bases). The germline V and J ends were trimmed by 3 bases and 4 bases, with 17 bases remaining between them. Germline V gene lookup returns CDR1 SGHKS and CDR2 YYEKEE (reference sequence). The CDR3 runs 17 residues.

The J gene is TRBJ1-2, the V gene TRBV12-5; D is possibly TRBD1 (5 bases). Trimming removed 4 bases at V and 4 bases at J, with 10 bases between. Germline V gene sequence: CDR1 LGHNT, CDR2 FRNRAP. CDR3 length: 13 residues. The CDR3 protein is CASGSTVLYGYTF. In DNA, the CDR3 is TGTGCTAGTGGTTCGACAGTGCTCTATGGCTACACCTTC. The whole variable domain, remainder taken from reference TRBV12-5 and TRBJ1-2, is DARVTQTPRHKVTEMGQEVTMRCQPILGHNTVFWYRQTMMQGLELLAYFRNRAPLDDSGMPKDRFSAEMPDATLATLKIQPSEPRDSAVYFCASGSTVLYGYTFGSGTRLTVV.